This paragraph reports one T cell receptor (beta chain). With V trimmed by 1 base and J by 3 bases, 11 bases remained unmatched. Germline values: CDR1 SEHNR, CDR2 FQNEAQ (reference sequence). CDR3 length: 17 amino acids. As originally analysed: Reference gene primer amplification gave nucleated cell count estimates. Some clones are missing from TCRdb's copy, which holds only in-frame ones; the method was immunoSEQ multiplex PCR. Clone size and the V and J calls come from that table; the DNA yielded D and trimming. The data show more than 300,000 clones, 85% to 90% seen once. Participants were aged roughly 18 to 90 years, lived in some 23 US areas, and enrolled virtually. Cohorts were assigned according to the clinical history that participants reported. Donors of Cohort 3 who recovered were those that had two negative PCRs, clearance, or symptom resolution. The data are from a study of blood T cell repertoires in COVID-19.

The gene calls are TRBV7-9 and TRBJ2-5, with TRBD1 identical over 7 bases. The sequencing sample was made of PBMCs or T cells enriched from blood (not recorded which). The receptor's source is a woman aged 25 to 45 who had recovered from COVID-19. CDR3 residues: CASSLVRQGTLEETQYF. The CDR3 DNA reads TGTGCCAGCAGCTTAGTCAGACAGGGCACACTAGAAGAGACCCAGTACTTC.